One sample yielded the 2 T cell receptor beta chains listed below, sequenced in a study of blood T cell repertoires in COVID-19. Data came from immunoSEQ multiplex PCR; TCRdb stores just in-frame clones and leaves some out. Of roughly 250,000 clones listed, roughly nine tenths were seen once; the top ten hold 12%. Material: peripheral blood. The receptors were sampled from a woman between 25 and 40 years old with COVID-19, enrolled during active disease.

V gene TRBV6-5 combines with J gene TRBJ1-2; weak D call: TRBD1 (5 bases). There are 13 residues in the CDR3. V was trimmed by 5 bases and J by 10 bases, leaving 17 bases between them. The germline CDR1 and CDR2 sequences are MNHEY and SVGAGI. CDR3 DNA: TGTGCCAGCAGTACTATCTCCAGGGTTGACTACACCTTC. It encodes CASSTISRVDYTF.

This clone was found many times. The CDR3 nucleotides are TGTGCCAGCAGCGCGGGGGGGAGAACCGGGGAGCTGTTTTTT. Residues: CASSAGGRTGELFF. V gene TRBV5-4 combines with J gene TRBJ2-2; 9 nucleotides align to TRBD2. Germline V lookup: CDR1 SGHNT, CDR2 YYREEE (reference sequence). Unmatched junction bases numbered 3, after V lost 4 bases and J lost 5 bases. The CDR3 covers 14 residues. Full variable domain (rest looked up from reference TRBV5-4 and TRBJ2-2): ETGVTQSPTHLIKTRGQQVTLRCSSQSGHNTVSWYQQALGQGPQFIFQYYREEENGRGNFPPRFSGLQFPNYSSELNVNALELDDSALYLCASSAGGRTGELFFGEGSRLTVL.